The T cell receptor beta chain under discussion was sequenced for a study of OX40 agonist ivuxolimab in advanced cancers. Study information: As their treatment, patients were administered ivuxolimab, an agonistic anti-OX40 (CD134) antibody. General study results and limits: CD8+ T cells (on average) carried more expanded clones than CD4+ T cells.

Turning to this clone: Its antigen remains unidentified.

Generated by immunoSEQ multiplex PCR, the TCRdb table keeps only in-frame clones and is missing some. The sample holds tens of thousands of clones, under 95% seen once. Deletions cut 2 bases from V and 1 base from J, with 12 bases between. The CDR3 runs 15 residues. In germline, CDR1 is LGHNA, CDR2 YSLEER. This sequence originates from an adult with an advanced solid tumor such as melanoma, head and neck, liver or kidney cancer. The source was CD4+ or CD8+ T cells sorted from blood, collected in a trial of the OX40 agonist ivuxolimab. The chain combines TRBV4-3 with TRBJ2-7, with D possibly matching TRBD2 (6 bases). CDR3 sequence: CASSQTGTPSYEQYF. The DNA of the CDR3 is TGCGCCAGCAGCCAAACCGGGACTCCTTCCTACGAGCAGTACTTC.